This TCR beta chain appears in the sequencing data of a study of CD8 T cells in ankylosing spondylitis. Study results and caveats: Earlier work had already found some motif variants in reactive arthritis synovial fluid and blood. About 8 highly homologous variants made up a TCR beta motif, and this motif appeared characteristic of ankylosing spondylitis blood. Disease-linked clones displayed a CD8+ phenotype and appeared relatively rarely in peripheral blood.

Making the TCR beta libraries involved quantitative 5'-RACE with molecular barcodes. One entry per CDR3 protein, called by TCRdb with MiXCR from the 5' RACE reads. The sample yields around 230,000 distinct CDR3 sequences, 8.6% seen once. The CDR3 has 15 residues. In germline, CDR1 is LNHNV, CDR2 YYDKDF (reference sequence). V was pared by 3 bases and J by 11 bases, with 20 bases between. This clonotype was seen repeatedly, ten times or more. Its specificity is unknown. This TCR was recovered from a male donor with ankylosing spondylitis or in good health (not recorded which). Source material: blood, either unsorted or a sorted T cell fraction (not recorded which). V and J are TRBV15 and TRBJ1-5; no definite D call. CDR3 DNA sequence: TGTGCCACCAGCAGTCCTAAGAGCGGGCGATCAGCCCAGCATTTT. This encodes CATSSPKSGRSAQHF.